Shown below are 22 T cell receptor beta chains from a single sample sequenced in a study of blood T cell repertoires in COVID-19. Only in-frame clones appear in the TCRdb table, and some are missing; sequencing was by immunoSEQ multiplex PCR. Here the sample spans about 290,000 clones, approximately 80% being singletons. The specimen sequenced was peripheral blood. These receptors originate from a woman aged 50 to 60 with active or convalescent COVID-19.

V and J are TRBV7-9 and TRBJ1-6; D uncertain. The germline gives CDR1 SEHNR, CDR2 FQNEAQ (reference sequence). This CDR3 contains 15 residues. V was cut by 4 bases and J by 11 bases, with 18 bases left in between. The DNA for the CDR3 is TGTGCCAGCAGCTCAGACATCTCGAGTGGCCCACCCCTCCACTTT. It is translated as CASSSDISSGPPLHF.

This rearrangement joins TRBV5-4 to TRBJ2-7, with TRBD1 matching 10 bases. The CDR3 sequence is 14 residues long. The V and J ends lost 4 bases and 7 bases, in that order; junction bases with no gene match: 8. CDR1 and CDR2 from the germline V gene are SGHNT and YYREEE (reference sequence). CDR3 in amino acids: CASSRTGGSWEQYF. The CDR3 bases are TGTGCCAGCAGCCGGACAGGGGGGAGTTGGGAGCAGTACTTC. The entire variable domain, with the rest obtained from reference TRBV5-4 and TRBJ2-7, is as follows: ETGVTQSPTHLIKTRGQQVTLRCSSQSGHNTVSWYQQALGQGPQFIFQYYREEENGRGNFPPRFSGLQFPNYSSELNVNALELDDSALYLCASSRTGGSWEQYFGPGTRLTVT.

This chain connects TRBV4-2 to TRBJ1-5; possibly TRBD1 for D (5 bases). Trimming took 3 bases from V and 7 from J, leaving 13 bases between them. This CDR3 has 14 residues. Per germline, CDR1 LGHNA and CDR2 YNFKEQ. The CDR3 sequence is CASSQGGTLQPQHF. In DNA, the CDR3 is TGTGCCAGCAGCCAGGGGGGGACCCTCCAGCCCCAGCATTTT.

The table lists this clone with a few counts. CDR3 sequence (DNA): TGCGCCAGCACCCCATTCGGGAGTCCCCATTATGGCTACACCTTC. This gives the protein CASTPFGSPHYGYTF. This chain uses TRBV5-1 with TRBJ1-2; D is unresolved. V lost 6 bases and J 5 bases, leaving 20 bases between the germline ends. Per germline, CDR1 SGHRS and CDR2 YFSETQ. The CDR3 sequence is 15 residues long. Looking up the rest from reference TRBV5-1 and TRBJ1-2 gives the full variable domain: KAGVTQTPRYLIKTRGQQVTLSCSPISGHRSVSWYQQTPGQGLQFLFEYFSETQRNKGNFPGRFSGRQFSNSRSEMNVSTLELGDSALYLCASTPFGSPHYGYTFGSGTRLTVV.

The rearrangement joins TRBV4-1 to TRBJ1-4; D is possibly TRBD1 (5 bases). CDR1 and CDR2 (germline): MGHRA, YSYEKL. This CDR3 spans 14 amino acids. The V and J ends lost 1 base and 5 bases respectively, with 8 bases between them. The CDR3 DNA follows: TGCGCCAGCAGCCAAGCCGGACACAATGAAAAACTGTTTTTT. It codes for CASSQAGHNEKLFF.

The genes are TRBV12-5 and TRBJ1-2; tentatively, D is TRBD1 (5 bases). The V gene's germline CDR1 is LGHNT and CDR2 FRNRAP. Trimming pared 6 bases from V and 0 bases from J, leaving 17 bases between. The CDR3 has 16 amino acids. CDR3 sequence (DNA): TGTGCTAGTGGGCCAAGTGACAGTTCCGCTAACTATGGCTACACCTTC. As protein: CASGPSDSSANYGYTF.

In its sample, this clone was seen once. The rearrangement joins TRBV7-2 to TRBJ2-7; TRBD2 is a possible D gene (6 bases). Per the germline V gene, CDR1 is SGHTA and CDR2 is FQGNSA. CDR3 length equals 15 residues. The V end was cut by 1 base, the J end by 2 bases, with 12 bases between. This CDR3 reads CASSLELAQTYEQYF. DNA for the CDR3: TGTGCCAGCAGCTTAGAGCTAGCGCAGACCTACGAGCAGTACTTC.

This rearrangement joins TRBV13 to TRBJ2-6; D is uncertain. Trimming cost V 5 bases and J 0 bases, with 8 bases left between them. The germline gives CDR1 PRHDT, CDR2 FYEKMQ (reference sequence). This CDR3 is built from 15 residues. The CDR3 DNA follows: TGTGCCAGCAGCGATAGCCGCTCTGGGGCCAACGTCCTGACTTTC. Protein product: CASSDSRSGANVLTF.

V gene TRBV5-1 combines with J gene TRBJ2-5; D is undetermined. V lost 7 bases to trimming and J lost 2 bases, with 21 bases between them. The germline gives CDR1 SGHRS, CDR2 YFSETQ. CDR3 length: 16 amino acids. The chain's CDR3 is CASRLASNVVQETQYF. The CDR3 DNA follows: TGCGCCAGCCGACTCGCGAGTAACGTCGTACAAGAGACCCAGTACTTC.

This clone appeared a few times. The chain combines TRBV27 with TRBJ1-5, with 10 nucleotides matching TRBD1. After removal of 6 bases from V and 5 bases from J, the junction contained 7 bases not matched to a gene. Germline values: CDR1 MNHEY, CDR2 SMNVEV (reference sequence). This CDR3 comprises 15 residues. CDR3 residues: CASRGGTGADQPQHF. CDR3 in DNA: TGTGCCAGCAGGGGAGGGACAGGGGCTGATCAGCCCCAGCATTTT.

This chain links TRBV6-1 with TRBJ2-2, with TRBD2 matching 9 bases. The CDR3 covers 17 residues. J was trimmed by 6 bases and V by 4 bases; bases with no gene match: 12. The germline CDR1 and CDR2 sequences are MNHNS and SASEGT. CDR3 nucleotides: TGTGCCAGCAGTGCCCCCTTTTGGGCGGGAGGGTCCGGGGAGCTGTTTTTT. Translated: CASSAPFWAGGSGELFF.

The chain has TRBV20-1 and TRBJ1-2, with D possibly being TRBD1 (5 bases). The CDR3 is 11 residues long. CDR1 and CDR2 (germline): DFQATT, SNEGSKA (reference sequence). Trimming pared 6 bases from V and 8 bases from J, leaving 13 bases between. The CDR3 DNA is TGCAGTGCCTCGTCTCGACAGGGCTACACCTTC. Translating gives CSASSRQGYTF.

The CDR3 DNA sequence: TGTGCCAGCAGGGACAGGGCTGGGGCCAACGTCCTGACTTTC. It codes for CASRDRAGANVLTF. The V and J genes are TRBV2 and TRBJ2-6, with 8 positions matching TRBD1. Per the germline V gene, CDR1 is SNHLY and CDR2 is FYNNEI. The V segment lost 6 bases and the J segment 2 bases; nucleotides outside the gene matches: 0. The CDR3 has 14 residues.

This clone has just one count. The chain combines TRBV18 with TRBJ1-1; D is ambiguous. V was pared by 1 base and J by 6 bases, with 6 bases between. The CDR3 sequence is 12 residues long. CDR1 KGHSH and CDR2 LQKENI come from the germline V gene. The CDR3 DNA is TGTGCCAGCTCACCACTGGAGGCTGAAGCTTTCTTT. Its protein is CASSPLEAEAFF.

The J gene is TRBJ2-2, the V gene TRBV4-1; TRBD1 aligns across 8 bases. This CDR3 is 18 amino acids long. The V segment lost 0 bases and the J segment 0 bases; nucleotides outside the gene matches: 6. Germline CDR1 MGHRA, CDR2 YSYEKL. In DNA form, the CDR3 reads TGCGCCAGCAGCCAAGATGGATCAGGGGGCGCGAACACCGGGGAGCTGTTTTTT. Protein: CASSQDGSGGANTGELFF.

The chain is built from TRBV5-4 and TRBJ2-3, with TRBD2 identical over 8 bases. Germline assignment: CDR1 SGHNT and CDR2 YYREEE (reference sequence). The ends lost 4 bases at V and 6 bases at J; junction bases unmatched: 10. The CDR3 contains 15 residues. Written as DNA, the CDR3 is TGTGCCAGCAGCGCCGAAGCGGGAGCTGTGGATACGCAGTATTTT. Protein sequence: CASSAEAGAVDTQYF.

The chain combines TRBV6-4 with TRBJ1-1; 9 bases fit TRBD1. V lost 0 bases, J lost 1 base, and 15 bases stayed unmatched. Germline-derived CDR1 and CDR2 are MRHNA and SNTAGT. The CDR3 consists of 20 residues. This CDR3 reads CASSDSGDRALHHPNTEAFF. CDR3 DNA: TGTGCCAGCAGTGACTCGGGGGACAGGGCCCTTCATCATCCGAACACTGAAGCTTTCTTT.

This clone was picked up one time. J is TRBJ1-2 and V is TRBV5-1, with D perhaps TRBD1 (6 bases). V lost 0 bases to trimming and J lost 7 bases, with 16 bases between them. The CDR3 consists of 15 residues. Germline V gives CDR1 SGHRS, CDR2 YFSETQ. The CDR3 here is CASSLAAGELFGYTF. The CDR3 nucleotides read TGCGCCAGCAGCTTGGCGGCAGGGGAACTTTTTGGCTACACCTTC. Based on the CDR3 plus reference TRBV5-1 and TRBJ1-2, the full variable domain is KAGVTQTPRYLIKTRGQQVTLSCSPISGHRSVSWYQQTPGQGLQFLFEYFSETQRNKGNFPGRFSGRQFSNSRSEMNVSTLELGDSALYLCASSLAAGELFGYTFGSGTRLTVV.

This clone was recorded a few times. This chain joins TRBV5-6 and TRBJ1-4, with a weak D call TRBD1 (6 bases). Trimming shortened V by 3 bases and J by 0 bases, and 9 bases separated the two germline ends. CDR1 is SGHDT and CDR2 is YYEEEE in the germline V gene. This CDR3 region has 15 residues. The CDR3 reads CASSSGVATNEKLFF. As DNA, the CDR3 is TGTGCCAGCAGCTCAGGGGTTGCAACTAATGAAAAACTGTTTTTT.

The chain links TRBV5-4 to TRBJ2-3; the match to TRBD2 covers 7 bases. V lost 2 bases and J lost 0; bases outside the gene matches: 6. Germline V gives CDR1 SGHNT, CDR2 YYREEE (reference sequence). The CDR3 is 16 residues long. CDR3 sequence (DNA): TGTGCCAGCAGCTTAAAGAGCGGGACGAGCACAGATACGCAGTATTTT. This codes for CASSLKSGTSTDTQYF.

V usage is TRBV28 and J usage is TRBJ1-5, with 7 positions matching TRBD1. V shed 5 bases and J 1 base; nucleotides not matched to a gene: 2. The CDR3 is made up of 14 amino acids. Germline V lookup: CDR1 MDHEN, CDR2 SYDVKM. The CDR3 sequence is CASSPTGSNQPQHF. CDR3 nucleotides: TGTGCCAGCAGTCCGACAGGGAGCAATCAGCCCCAGCATTTT. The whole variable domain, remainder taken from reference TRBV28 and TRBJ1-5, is DVKVTQSSRYLVKRTGEKVFLECVQDMDHENMFWYRQDPGLGLRLIYFSYDVKMKEKGDIPEGYSVSREKKERFSLILESASTNQTSMYLCASSPTGSNQPQHFGDGTRLSIL.

The CDR3 DNA follows: TGTGCCAGCAGTTACAGGGGGGGGGCAGGGGCTGAAGCTTTCTTT. Its translation: CASSYRGGAGAEAFF. The rearrangement joins TRBV6-5 to TRBJ1-1, with D possibly matching TRBD1 (6 bases). Germline V lookup: CDR1 MNHEY, CDR2 SVGAGI. The V end lost 2 bases, the J end lost 6 bases, and 16 bases lay between the germline ends. The CDR3 covers 15 residues.